The 24 T cell receptor beta chains below all came from one sample that was sequenced in a study of cytomegalovirus exposure and HLA in healthy donors. It was with 60 Vbeta and 13 Jbeta primers that the PCR ran. Assay used: immunoSEQ multiplex PCR; TCRdb lists only in-frame clones, some missing. The table has fewer than 200,000 clones, roughly 80% seen once. The material sequenced was PBMCs. All receptors derive from a woman aged 18-29 years in good health and CMV-seropositive.

A few counts support this clone. The chain carries TRBV6-6 and TRBJ2-5; 10 bases fit TRBD1. Trimming cost V 0 bases and J 6 bases; bases outside gene matches: 1. Germline CDR1 and CDR2: MNHNY and SVGAGI (reference sequence). The CDR3 consists of 14 residues. The CDR3 protein is CASSYSTGGQTQYF. In DNA form, the CDR3 reads TGTGCCAGCAGTTACTCGACAGGGGGCCAGACCCAGTACTTC.

The rearrangement uses TRBV5-1 and TRBJ2-3; 7 positions match TRBD1. CDR3 length: 17 amino acids. The V gene's germline CDR1 is SGHRS and CDR2 YFSETQ. The trim removed 4 bases at V and 2 bases at J, leaving 13 bases unmatched. In DNA form, the CDR3 reads TGCGCCAGCAGCGAGCTTTTGTCGGGACAGAACACAGATACGCAGTATTTT. It codes for CASSELLSGQNTDTQYF.

Only a few counts were recorded for this clone. The rearrangement links TRBV7-2 to TRBJ2-7, with 9 bases that match TRBD1. There are 14 residues in the CDR3. Looked up from germline, CDR1 is SGHTA and CDR2 is FQGNSA. The ends lost 5 bases at V and 4 bases at J; junction bases unmatched: 6. The CDR3 nucleotides read TGTGCCAGCAGCACAAACAGGGGGCAGTACGAGCAGTACTTC. As protein: CASSTNRGQYEQYF.

The gene calls are TRBV5-1 and TRBJ1-1; no definite D call. V lost 1 base and J lost 0, with 4 bases in between. From germline, CDR1 is SGHRS and CDR2 YFSETQ. The CDR3 spans 13 residues. The chain's CDR3 is CASSLRVNTEAFF. The DNA of the CDR3 is TGCGCCAGCAGCTTGCGGGTGAACACTGAAGCTTTCTTT.

The chain couples TRBV6-6 to TRBJ2-5, with TRBD1 matching 8 bases. The assigned J gene may be wrong: the sequence end matches TRBJ2-7 better. The CDR3 has 15 amino acids. Germline CDR1 and CDR2: MNHNY and SVGAGI (reference sequence). The CDR3 reads CASSYSGQASSEQYF. In nucleotides, the CDR3 is TGTGCCAGCAGTTACTCGGGACAGGCCTCATCCGAGCAGTACTTC.

This clone was counted once. The chain carries TRBV19 and TRBJ2-2, with D tentatively TRBD1 (6 bases). V lost 3 bases, J lost 6 bases, and 17 bases lay in between. CDR1 is LNHDA and CDR2 is SQIVND in the germline V gene (reference sequence). There are 16 residues in the CDR3. The chain's CDR3 is CASSIFSGVHAGELFF. DNA for the CDR3: TGTGCCAGTAGTATTTTTTCAGGGGTCCATGCCGGGGAGCTGTTTTTT.

The count of this clone is one. This sequence joins TRBV6-6 and TRBJ1-2, with 9 positions matching TRBD1. V shed 2 bases, J shed 10 bases, and the junction held 11 bases outside the gene matches. Germline CDR1 MNHNY, CDR2 SVGAGI (reference sequence). The CDR3 is made up of 15 amino acids. In DNA, the CDR3 is TGTGCCAGCAGTTACCCGGGACAGGGACATGATGTCTACACCTTC. This sequence encodes CASSYPGQGHDVYTF.

The chain has TRBV2 and TRBJ1-1, with 7 bases lining up with TRBD1. This CDR3 is built from 13 residues. The junction had 9 bases not matched to a gene; V was cut back by 8 bases and J by 6 bases. Germline CDR1 SNHLY, CDR2 FYNNEI. The CDR3 spells CASRQDREAEAFF. For the CDR3, the DNA is TGTGCCAGCCGCCAAGACAGGGAGGCTGAAGCTTTCTTT.

The chain combines TRBV18 with TRBJ2-1, with a tentative D call TRBD2 (6 bases). Trimming stripped 1 base from V and 7 bases from J, with 11 bases between. The CDR3 consists of 14 residues. Germline CDR1 reads KGHSH; CDR2 reads LQKENI. As DNA, the CDR3 is TGTGCCAGCTCACCACGGGCAGGGAGGAATGAGCAGTTCTTC. Encoded protein: CASSPRAGRNEQFF.

The V call is TRBV28, the J call TRBJ2-7; 8 bases line up with TRBD1. The ends lost 5 bases at V and 6 bases at J; junction bases unmatched: 6. Germline V gene sequence: CDR1 MDHEN, CDR2 SYDVKM. The CDR3 has 13 amino acids. The CDR3 DNA reads as TGTGCCAGCAGTCTCGGACAGGGTGGCGAGCAGTACTTC. It yields the protein CASSLGQGGEQYF.

This rearrangement joins TRBV27 to TRBJ1-3, with no clear D. The ends were cut back, 5 bases at V and 8 bases at J, with 16 bases in the middle. The V gene's germline CDR1 is MNHEY and CDR2 SMNVEV (reference sequence). CDR3 length: 14 amino acids. CDR3 loop: CASSPRSERDTIYF. CDR3 nucleotides: TGTGCCAGCAGTCCACGATCCGAACGGGACACCATATATTTT.

The chain couples TRBV29-1 to TRBJ1-1; D not certain. The CDR3 runs 11 residues. Between the trimmed V and J ends, which lost 7 bases and 10 bases, there was a span of 16 bases. Per germline, CDR1 SQVTM and CDR2 ANQGSEA. The CDR3 loop reads CSAPVSGGAFF. CDR3 in DNA: TGCAGCGCCCCCGTGAGCGGCGGAGCTTTCTTT.

The chain uses TRBV5-6 and TRBJ2-1; 9 bases fit TRBD2. Germline V gene sequence: CDR1 SGHDT, CDR2 YYEEEE. This CDR3 has 15 residues. The V segment lost 2 bases and the J segment 9 bases; nucleotides outside the gene matches: 9. This chain's CDR3 is CASSFFAGGPSEQFF. CDR3 in DNA: TGTGCCAGCAGCTTCTTCGCGGGGGGGCCAAGTGAGCAGTTCTTC.

The table lists this clone with a few counts. This sequence joins TRBV6-1 and TRBJ1-1; D gene unclear. The CDR3 totals 14 residues. Germline-derived CDR1 and CDR2 are MNHNS and SASEGT. The V gene lost 6 bases and the J gene lost 4 bases, with 15 bases spanning the gap. CDR3 residues: CASRRGRERTEAFF. The DNA of the CDR3 is TGTGCCAGCAGGCGGGGTAGGGAACGCACTGAAGCTTTCTTT.

V and J are TRBV5-1 and TRBJ1-2; D ambiguous. The CDR3 has 15 amino acids. V was shortened by 2 bases and J by 4 bases, with 15 bases between the two germline ends. Germline CDR1 reads SGHRS; CDR2 reads YFSETQ. CDR3 sequence (DNA): TGCGCCAGCAGCTTCCGCGGATTACCTAGCTATGGCTACACCTTC. Amino acid sequence: CASSFRGLPSYGYTF. Full variable domain (rest looked up from reference TRBV5-1 and TRBJ1-2): KAGVTQTPRYLIKTRGQQVTLSCSPISGHRSVSWYQQTPGQGLQFLFEYFSETQRNKGNFPGRFSGRQFSNSRSEMNVSTLELGDSALYLCASSFRGLPSYGYTFGSGTRLTVV.

CDR3 protein: CASSIMRPTDTQYF. CDR3 bases: TGTGCCAGTAGTATAATGCGGCCCACAGATACGCAGTATTTT. This rearrangement joins TRBV19 to TRBJ2-3, with D hard to call. The CDR3 consists of 14 residues. V was shortened by 2 bases and J by 2 bases, with 8 bases between the two germline ends. Germline assignment: CDR1 LNHDA and CDR2 SQIVND (reference sequence).

The chain joins TRBV4-2 to TRBJ2-7; TRBD2 agrees at 7 bases. The CDR3 length is 18 residues. Germline V lookup: CDR1 LGHNA, CDR2 YNFKEQ. V lost 0 bases and J lost 1; bases outside the gene matches: 12. Here the CDR3 reads CASSQEDQSGVISYEQYF. The CDR3 DNA reads as TGTGCCAGCAGCCAAGAAGATCAGAGCGGGGTGATTTCCTACGAGCAGTACTTC.

The V and J genes are TRBV7-3 and TRBJ2-1; 10 positions match TRBD2. CDR3 length: 15 residues. Germline CDR1 SGHTA, CDR2 FQGTGA. V was clipped by 6 bases and J by 7 bases; unmatched bases: 9. The CDR3 DNA reads TGTGCCAGCAGTGGGGCTAGCGGGGGCAGTAATGAGCAGTTCTTC. Residues: CASSGASGGSNEQFF.

The V gene is TRBV7-8, the J gene TRBJ1-6; D is undetermined. Germline CDR1 SGHVS, CDR2 FQNEAQ. Trimming removed 5 bases at V and 11 bases at J, with 16 bases between. The length of the CDR3 is 14 residues. Here the CDR3 DNA reads TGTGCCAGCAGCCGACCCGGCCATGAGGCACCCCTCCACTTT. Its translation: CASSRPGHEAPLHF.

The rearrangement joins TRBV7-2 to TRBJ1-2; a weak D match, TRBD1 (5 bases). V was shortened by 5 bases and J by 6 bases, with 25 bases between the two germline ends. The germline gives CDR1 SGHTA, CDR2 FQGNSA. The CDR3 is 17 amino acids. CDR3 sequence reads: CASSEVWVGRRGDGYTF. Written as DNA, the CDR3 is TGTGCCAGCAGCGAAGTCTGGGTAGGGCGGCGGGGGGATGGCTACACCTTC.

The rearrangement joins TRBV11-3 to TRBJ2-1; the D gene is possibly TRBD2 (5 bases). V was trimmed by 8 bases and J by 5 bases, leaving 13 bases between them. The CDR3 has 13 amino acids. Germline V CDR1 and CDR2: SGHNT, YENEEA. CDR3 bases: TGTGCCAGCGGGGTGGGGAGAAACAATGAGCAGTTCTTC. Translation: CASGVGRNNEQFF.

Details on this clone: One end of the junction is discordant with germline, which a read error may explain. The chain uses TRBV7-8 and TRBJ2-1; 7 nucleotides match TRBD2. The CDR3 spans 15 residues. Germline values: CDR1 SGHVS, CDR2 FQNEAQ. The CDR3 loop is CASSLANSGYNEQFF. Here the CDR3 DNA reads TGTGCCAGCAGCCTAGCTAATAGCGGGTACAATGAGCAGTTCTTC.

The CDR3 coding sequence is TGTGCCAGCAGTTCCGCGGTCAGGGTCTATGAGCAGTTCTTC. Its translation is CASSSAVRVYEQFF. This sequence joins TRBV28 and TRBJ2-1, with TRBD1 as a possible D gene (5 bases). In germline, CDR1 is MDHEN, CDR2 SYDVKM. This CDR3 contains 14 residues. V gave up 4 bases and J gave up 8 bases, with 15 bases separating them.

This chain connects TRBV6-5 to TRBJ2-7, with TRBD1 matching 9 bases. The CDR3 loop spans 15 amino acids. V trimming: 6 bases; J trimming: 0 bases; junction bases outside the gene matches: 6. Germline values: CDR1 MNHEY, CDR2 SVGAGI. In DNA form, the CDR3 reads TGTGCCAGCAGCTCCTGGACAGGGGACTCCTACGAGCAGTACTTC. Translating gives CASSSWTGDSYEQYF.